A single sample is the source of the 3 T cell receptor beta chains below, sequenced in a study of blood T cell repertoires in COVID-19. Clones were read by immunoSEQ multiplex PCR, and TCRdb kept only the in-frame ones, dropping some. In the table there are over 45,000 clones, roughly 89% of which are singletons. The material sequenced was peripheral blood. The receptor source for this set is a woman aged 60-70 years with COVID-19, enrolled during active disease.

The rearrangement uses TRBV28 and TRBJ2-7; TRBD1 matches 9 bases. Trimming at V came to 6 bases and at J to 0 bases, leaving 9 bases not matched to a gene. This CDR3 comprises 16 residues. Looked up from germline, CDR1 is MDHEN and CDR2 is SYDVKM. The CDR3 sequence: CASSGLDRGNSYEQYF. The CDR3 nucleotides are TGTGCCAGCAGCGGGCTGGACAGGGGCAACTCCTACGAGCAGTACTTC.

The V gene is TRBV28, the J gene TRBJ2-1, with 13 bases that match TRBD2. Per germline, CDR1 MDHEN and CDR2 SYDVKM. The CDR3 is 16 residues long. The V and J ends lost 0 bases and 7 bases, in that order; junction bases with no gene match: 3. The CDR3 reads CASSLWGTSGINEQFF. CDR3 bases: TGTGCCAGCAGTTTATGGGGGACTAGCGGGATAAATGAGCAGTTCTTC.

The chain combines TRBV28 with TRBJ2-5; D ambiguous. Germline CDR1 reads MDHEN; CDR2 reads SYDVKM. With 4 bases removed from V and 8 bases from J, the gap between germline ends came to 17 bases. The length of the CDR3 is 14 residues. The CDR3 protein is CASSSPPPQETQYF. CDR3 nucleotide sequence: TGTGCCAGCAGTTCCCCTCCCCCCCAGGAAACCCAGTACTTC.